The rows below give T cell receptor beta chains drawn from one sample of a study of human thymus T cells. Sequencing was performed with immunoSEQ multiplex PCR; in TCRdb, only in-frame clones are kept and a portion is missing. The table has 70,000 to 75,000 clones, about 95% seen once; the top ten hold approximately 0.032%. Sequenced material: thymus tissue. Source of these receptors: a girl under three years old with a congenital heart defect but otherwise immunologically healthy. Both conserved end residues are part of each CDR3. Each record gives: D gene, V gene, J gene, CDR3 length, CDR3 protein, CDR3 DNA. The D gene is left open where the match is weak.

.,TRBV19,TRBJ2-4,15,CASSNPGQSKNIQYF,TGTGCCAGTAGTAACCCCGGACAGTCCAAAAACATTCAGTACTTC
.,TRBV28,TRBJ1-2,14,CASSFIGCPGGYTF,TGTGCCAGCAGTTTTATAGGGTGCCCAGGGGGCTACACCTTC
TRBD2,TRBV5-1,TRBJ2-1,17,CASSPPRRAGGTSEQFF,TGCGCCAGCAGCCCCCCCCGTCGAGCGGGAGGGACAAGCGAGCAGTTCTTC
TRBD2,TRBV6-4,TRBJ2-1,15,CATQPSGSSYNEQFF,TGTGCCACCCAACCTAGCGGTAGCTCCTACAATGAGCAGTTCTTC
TRBD1,TRBV7-6,TRBJ2-5,17,CASSLGFGTGIRETQYF,TGTGCCAGCAGCTTAGGGTTCGGGACAGGGATCAGAGAGACCCAGTACTTC
TRBD1,TRBV18,TRBJ2-6,19,CASSPREVDRFSGANVLTF,TGTGCCAGCTCACCTCGAGAGGTGGACAGGTTCTCTGGGGCCAACGTCCTGACTTTC
.,TRBV12-5,TRBJ2-7,13,CASGWEEGGEQYF,TGTGCTAGTGGTTGGGAGGAGGGCGGCGAGCAGTACTTC
.,TRBV1,TRBJ2-2,16,CTSSQDFLDSTGELFF,TGCACCAGCAGCCAAGATTTCTTAGATAGCACCGGGGAGCTGTTTTTT
.,TRBV6-1,TRBJ1-2,13,CASSELQGYGYTF,TGTGCCAGCAGTGAACTACAGGGCTACGGCTACACCTTC
TRBD2,TRBV5-4,TRBJ2-7,16,CASSPGWGLAAYEQYF,TGTGCCAGCAGCCCGGGGTGGGGACTAGCGGCCTACGAGCAGTACTTC
TRBD2,TRBV2,TRBJ2-3,13,CAASGRPADTQYF,TGTGCCGCCAGCGGGAGACCCGCAGATACGCAGTATTTT
.,TRBV6-5,TRBJ2-1,15,CASSTRLVTVYEQFF,TGTGCCAGCAGTACGAGACTAGTAACGGTATATGAGCAGTTCTTC
TRBD1,TRBV19,TRBJ2-2,15,CASSTGTANTGELFF,TGTGCCAGTAGTACCGGGACAGCGAACACCGGGGAGCTGTTTTTT
TRBD2,TRBV27,TRBJ2-1,16,CASSLQGGTLVCEQFF,TGTGCCAGCAGTCTGCAGGGAGGGACGTTAGTATGTGAGCAGTTCTTC